Each of the 13 T cell receptor beta chains below was sequenced from the same sample in a study of blood T cells in healthy people across ages (dated by TCRdb to the mid-2010s). Library generation was performed with 5' RACE. The instrument was an Illumina HiSeq 2500. A second PCR of roughly 7 to 12 cycles was run with a J-beta primer mix and a sample-barcoded 5' primer. TCRdb redid the processing of the public reads, applying fastp at Q25 and MiXCR, and retained in-frame beta chains. Under each unique CDR3 protein, matching rows form one entry showing the most common genes and DNA. Counted in this sample were about 800,000 distinct CDR3 sequences; roughly 50% of them appeared once. Clones ranked in the top ten supply around 22% of the sample. The sequencing sample was made of blood. The receptors were gathered from a man aged 25-45 years in good health.

The genes are TRBV27 and TRBJ2-7, with D possibly being TRBD1 (5 bases). The end of the DNA aligns better with TRBJ2-5, so the J call may be wrong. CDR3 length: 13 residues. Germline-derived CDR1 and CDR2 are MNHEY and SMNVEV (reference sequence). The DNA for the CDR3 is TGTGCCAGCAGTTTATCAGGGGAACAGACCCAGTACTTC. Translating gives CASSLSGEQTQYF.

This clonotype came up many times. The chain combines TRBV15 with TRBJ2-6; maybe TRBD1 (6 bases). This CDR3 spans 16 amino acids. V lost 5 bases, J lost 0 bases, and 11 bases lay in between. Per germline, CDR1 LNHNV and CDR2 YYDKDF (reference sequence). For the CDR3, the DNA is TGTGCCACCAGCGGTACAGGGAACTCTGGGGCCAACGTCCTGACTTTC. Amino acids: CATSGTGNSGANVLTF.

The chain has TRBV3-1 and TRBJ2-1; D is undetermined. The CDR3 has 11 amino acids. V dropped 4 bases and J dropped 6 bases, with 4 bases sitting between them. Germline CDR1 LGHDT, CDR2 YNNKEL (reference sequence). CDR3 nucleotide sequence: TGTGCCAGCAGCCGGACCAATGAGCAGTTCTTC. As protein: CASSRTNEQFF.

This chain links TRBV7-8 with TRBJ1-6, with unresolved D. CDR1 is SGHVS, CDR2 FQNEAQ, per germline. Trimming shortened V by 2 bases and J by 8 bases, and 13 bases separated the two germline ends. The CDR3 sequence is 15 residues long. CDR3 amino acids: CASSLTPDFYSPLHF. CDR3 DNA: TGTGCCAGCAGCTTAACCCCAGATTTTTATTCACCCCTCCACTTT.

This chain links TRBV3-1 with TRBJ2-3; maybe TRBD2 (5 bases). The CDR3 spans 15 residues. From germline, CDR1 is LGHDT and CDR2 YNNKEL (reference sequence). V was trimmed by 3 bases and J by 6 bases, leaving 16 bases between them. CDR3 bases: TGTGCCAGCAGCCAGAGTGGGGAGTTCGGGGATACGCAGTATTTT. It encodes CASSQSGEFGDTQYF.

This rearrangement joins TRBV10-3 to TRBJ1-2; 9 bases agree with TRBD1. With 7 bases clipped from V and 4 bases from J, the junction kept 7 bases outside the gene matches. There are 14 residues in the CDR3. Germline values: CDR1 ENHRY, CDR2 SYGVKD. CDR3 in amino acids: CAITQGTGFYGYTF. The CDR3 nucleotides read TGTGCCATCACTCAGGGGACAGGGTTCTATGGCTACACCTTC.

V and J are TRBV2 and TRBJ2-7; D not resolved. This CDR3 is built from 19 residues. The ends were cut back, 4 bases at V and 2 bases at J, with 27 bases in the middle. Germline-derived CDR1 and CDR2 are SNHLY and FYNNEI. CDR3: CASSAPADLNPEVAYEQYF. The CDR3 coding sequence is TGTGCCAGCAGTGCTCCTGCGGACCTGAACCCAGAGGTAGCCTACGAGCAGTACTTC.

The gene calls are TRBV20-1 and TRBJ2-3, with 8 bases identical to TRBD2. After removal of 6 bases from V and 3 bases from J, the junction contained 8 bases not matched to a gene. Germline CDR1 DFQATT, CDR2 SNEGSKA (reference sequence). The CDR3 length is 14 residues. The CDR3 protein is CSAASGFTTDTQYF. The CDR3 coding sequence is TGCAGTGCCGCTAGCGGGTTCACAACAGATACGCAGTATTTT.

V and J are TRBV2 and TRBJ1-1; no clear D gene. Germline V gene lookup returns CDR1 SNHLY and CDR2 FYNNEI. V dropped 6 bases and J dropped 5 bases, with 13 bases sitting between them. The CDR3 totals 13 residues. The chain's CDR3 is CASRDDKRTEAFF. CDR3 nucleotides: TGTGCCAGCAGAGACGACAAAAGAACTGAAGCTTTCTTT. The whole variable domain, filled in from reference TRBV2 and TRBJ1-1, reads EPEVTQTPSHQVTQMGQEVILRCVPISNHLYFYWYRQILGQKVEFLVSFYNNEISEKSEIFDDQFSVERPDGSNFTLKIRSTKLEDSAMYFCASRDDKRTEAFFGQGTRLTVV.

On this clonotype: Relative to the germline gene, one junction end is altered; a read error may explain this. The V gene is TRBV4-2, the J gene TRBJ1-1; no clear D gene. The CDR3 has 16 amino acids. The germline CDR1 and CDR2 sequences are LGHNA and YNFKEQ. Here the CDR3 DNA reads TGTGCTAGCAGCCAAGCCATCGGGCAGTTGAACACTGAAGCTTTCTTT. This gives the protein CASSQAIGQLNTEAFF.

This clonotype was counted between two and nine times. The chain combines TRBV25-1 with TRBJ1-2; D gene uncertain. Trimming pared 3 bases from V and 3 bases from J, leaving 26 bases between. Germline loops: CDR1 MGHDK, CDR2 SYGVNS. The CDR3 length is 19 residues. CDR3 nucleotide sequence: TGTGCCAGCAGTGATGGTAATATAGGAGAGAATTATATCTACTATGGCTACACCTTC. The encoded protein is CASSDGNIGENYIYYGYTF.

This clonotype occurred a few times. The chain recombines TRBV7-2 with TRBJ2-7, with D possibly matching TRBD1 (5 bases). V was pared by 3 bases and J by 2 bases, with 11 bases between. The CDR3 runs to 14 residues. Germline V gene sequence: CDR1 SGHTA, CDR2 FQGNSA. CDR3 in amino acids: CASSFSQGPYEQYF. The DNA of the CDR3 is TGTGCCAGCAGCTTTTCGCAGGGTCCCTACGAGCAGTACTTC. Full variable domain (remainder filled in from reference TRBV7-2 and TRBJ2-7): GAGVSQSPSNKVTEKGKDVELRCDPISGHTALYWYRQSLGQGLEFLIYFQGNSAPDKSGLPSDRFSAERTGGSVSTLTIQRTQQEDSAVYLCASSFSQGPYEQYFGPGTRLTVT.

This clonotype has only a few counts. This chain links TRBV12-3 or TRBV12-4 with TRBJ2-1, with no clear D. The CDR3 is made up of 11 amino acids. Trimming removed 5 bases from V and 8 bases from J, with 7 bases in between. CDR3 bases: TGTGCCAGCAGTGGCGTTGATGAGCAGTTCTTC. Protein: CASSGVDEQFF.